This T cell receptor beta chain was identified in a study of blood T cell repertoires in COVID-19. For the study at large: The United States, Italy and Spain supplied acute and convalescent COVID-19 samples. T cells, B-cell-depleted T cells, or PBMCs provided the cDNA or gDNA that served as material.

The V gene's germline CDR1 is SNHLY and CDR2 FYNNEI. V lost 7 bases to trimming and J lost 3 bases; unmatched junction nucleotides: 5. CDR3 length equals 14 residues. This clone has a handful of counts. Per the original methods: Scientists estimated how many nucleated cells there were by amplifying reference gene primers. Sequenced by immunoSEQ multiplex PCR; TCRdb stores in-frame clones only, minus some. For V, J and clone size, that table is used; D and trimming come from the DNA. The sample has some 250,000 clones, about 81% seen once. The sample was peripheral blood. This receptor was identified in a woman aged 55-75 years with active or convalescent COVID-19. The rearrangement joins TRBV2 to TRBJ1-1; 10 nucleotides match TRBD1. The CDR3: CASMGTGVDTEAFF. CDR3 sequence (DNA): TGTGCCAGCATGGGGACAGGGGTCGACACTGAAGCTTTCTTT. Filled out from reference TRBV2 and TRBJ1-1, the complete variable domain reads EPEVTQTPSHQVTQMGQEVILRCVPISNHLYFYWYRQILGQKVEFLVSFYNNEISEKSEIFDDQFSVERPDGSNFTLKIRSTKLEDSAMYFCASMGTGVDTEAFFGQGTRLTVV.